This TCR beta chain was recovered during a study of regulatory T cells in long-lasting Graves disease. General study points: Owing to a sample size that was small, accuracy may have been reduced. Persistent disease showed a preference for TRBV28, TRBJ1-2 and TRBJ2-5.

For TCR beta, libraries came from iRepertoire HTBI primers and Arm-PCR of CDR3 regions. MiXCR, applied by TCRdb to the multiplex PCR reads, yields one record per CDR3 protein. The table shows over 500,000 distinct CDR3 sequences, with about 15% occurring only once. As to time point: newly diagnosed GD, antithyroid drugs for less than 3 months. Making the TCR library involved RNA that had been extracted from PBMCs. With 6 bases removed from V and 2 bases from J, the gap between germline ends came to 8 bases. Germline V gene data show CDR1 as DFQATT and CDR2 as SNEGSKA (reference sequence). This CDR3 comprises 12 residues. As for this clonotype: The target antigen is unknown.

This sample also belongs to another study, concerning T cells in Graves' hyperthyroidism and ophthalmopathy.

This sequence originates from a woman in her 30s with Graves disease. This specimen was peripheral blood mononuclear cells (PBMCs), taken at new diagnosis, from a patient treated with antithyroid drugs. The V and J genes are TRBV20-1 and TRBJ1-3; D is possibly TRBD1 (5 bases). The CDR3 sequence is CSAAQAGNTIYF. The CDR3 nucleotides read TGCAGTGCCGCACAGGCTGGAAACACCATATATTTT.